This T cell receptor (beta chain) was obtained from a study of cytomegalovirus exposure and HLA in healthy donors. Study-level points and caveats: With later analysis, a missense DCLRE1C variant became linked to TCR beta V- and J-gene trimming.

Primers for the PCR totalled 60 Vbeta and 13 Jbeta. Here immunoSEQ multiplex PCR was the method, and the copy in TCRdb shows in-frame clones only, minus some. The top ten clones hold 2% to 2.5% of a sample with 250,000 to 350,000 clones, around 66% of them seen once. Comments on this clone: The target antigen is unknown.

Per the germline V gene, CDR1 is SEHNR and CDR2 is FQNEAQ (reference sequence). The ends lost 5 bases at V and 2 bases at J; junction bases unmatched: 13. The CDR3 totals 19 residues. Sequenced: PBMCs. The rearrangement links TRBV7-9 to TRBJ2-1, with TRBD2 matching 12 bases. The sequence was collected from a female donor in good health and CMV-seronegative. The CDR3 spells CASSLLTSGRGGAYNEQFF. Here the CDR3 DNA reads TGTGCCAGCAGCCTCTTGACTAGCGGGAGAGGAGGGGCCTACAATGAGCAGTTCTTC. Full variable domain (missing parts from reference TRBV7-9 and TRBJ2-1): DTGVSQNPRHKITKRGQNVTFRCDPISEHNRLYWYRQTLGQGPEFLTYFQNEAQLEKSRLLSDRFSAERPKGSFSTLEIQRTEQGDSAMYLCASSLLTSGRGGAYNEQFFGPGTRLTVL.